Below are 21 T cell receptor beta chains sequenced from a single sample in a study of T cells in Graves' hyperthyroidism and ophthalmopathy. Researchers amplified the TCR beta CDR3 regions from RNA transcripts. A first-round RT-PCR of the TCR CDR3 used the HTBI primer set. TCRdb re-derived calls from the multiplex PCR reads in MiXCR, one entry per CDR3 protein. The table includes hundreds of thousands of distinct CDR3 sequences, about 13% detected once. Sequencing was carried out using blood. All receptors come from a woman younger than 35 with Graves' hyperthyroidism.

The CDR3 sequence is CASRGGTVWHSEAFF. The CDR3 DNA sequence: TGCGCCAGCAGGGGGGGGACCGTCTGGCACTCTGAAGCTTTCTTT. The chain combines TRBV10-1 with TRBJ1-1; D is perhaps TRBD1 (5 bases). This CDR3 contains 15 residues. The V end was cut by 6 bases, the J end by 6 bases, with 20 bases between. Germline V gives CDR1 WNHNN, CDR2 SYGVQD (reference sequence).

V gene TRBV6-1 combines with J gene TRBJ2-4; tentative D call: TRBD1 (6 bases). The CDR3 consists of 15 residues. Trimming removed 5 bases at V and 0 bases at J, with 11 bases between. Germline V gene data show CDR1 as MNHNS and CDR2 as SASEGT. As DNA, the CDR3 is TGTGCCAGCAGTCAGACAGGTTCAGCCAAAAACATTCAGTACTTC. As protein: CASSQTGSAKNIQYF.

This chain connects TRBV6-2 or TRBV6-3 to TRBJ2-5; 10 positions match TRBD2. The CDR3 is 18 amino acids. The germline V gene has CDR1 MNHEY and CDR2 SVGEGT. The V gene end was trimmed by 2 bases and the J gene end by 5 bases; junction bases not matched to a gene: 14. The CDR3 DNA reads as TGTGCCAGCAGTTACCCCGTGGGAGCGGGAGGGCCCTTCGAGACCCAGTACTTC. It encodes CASSYPVGAGGPFETQYF.

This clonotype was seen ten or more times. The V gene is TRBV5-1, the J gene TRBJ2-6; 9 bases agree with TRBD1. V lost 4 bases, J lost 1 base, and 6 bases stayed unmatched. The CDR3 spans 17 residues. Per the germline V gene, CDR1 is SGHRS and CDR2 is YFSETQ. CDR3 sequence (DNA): TGCGCCAGCAGCGGGACAGGGCTAATTTCTGGGGCCAACGTCCTGACTTTC. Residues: CASSGTGLISGANVLTF. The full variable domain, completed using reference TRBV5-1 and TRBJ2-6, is KAGVTQTPRYLIKTRGQQVTLSCSPISGHRSVSWYQQTPGQGLQFLFEYFSETQRNKGNFPGRFSGRQFSNSRSEMNVSTLELGDSALYLCASSGTGLISGANVLTFGAGSRLTVL.

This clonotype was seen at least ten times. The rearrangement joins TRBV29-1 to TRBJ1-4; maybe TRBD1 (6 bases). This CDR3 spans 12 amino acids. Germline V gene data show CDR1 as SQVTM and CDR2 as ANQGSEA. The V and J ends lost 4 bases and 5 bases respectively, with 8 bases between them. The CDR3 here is CSVGTANEKLFF. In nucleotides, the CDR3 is TGCAGCGTTGGGACAGCAAATGAAAAACTGTTTTTT.

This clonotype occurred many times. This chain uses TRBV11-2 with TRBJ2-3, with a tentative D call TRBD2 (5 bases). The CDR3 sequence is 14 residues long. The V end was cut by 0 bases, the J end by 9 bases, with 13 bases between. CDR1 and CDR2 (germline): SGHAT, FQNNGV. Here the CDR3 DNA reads TGTGCCAGCAGCTTAGATAATACGGGCGGGACGCAGTATTTT. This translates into CASSLDNTGGTQYF.

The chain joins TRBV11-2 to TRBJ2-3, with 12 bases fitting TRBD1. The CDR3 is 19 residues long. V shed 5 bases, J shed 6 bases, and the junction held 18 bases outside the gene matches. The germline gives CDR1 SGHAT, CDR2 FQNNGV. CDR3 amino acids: CASSLQAAGTGGTGDTQYF. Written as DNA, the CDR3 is TGTGCCAGCAGCCTACAGGCGGCCGGGACAGGGGGCACCGGGGATACGCAGTATTTT.

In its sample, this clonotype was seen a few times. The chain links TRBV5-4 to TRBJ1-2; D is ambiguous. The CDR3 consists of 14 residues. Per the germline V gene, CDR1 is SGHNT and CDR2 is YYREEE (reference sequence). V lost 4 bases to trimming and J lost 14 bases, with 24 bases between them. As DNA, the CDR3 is TGTGCCAGCAGCGGACCCAGCAGCCCCTATGTTGGGACCTTC. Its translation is CASSGPSSPYVGTF.

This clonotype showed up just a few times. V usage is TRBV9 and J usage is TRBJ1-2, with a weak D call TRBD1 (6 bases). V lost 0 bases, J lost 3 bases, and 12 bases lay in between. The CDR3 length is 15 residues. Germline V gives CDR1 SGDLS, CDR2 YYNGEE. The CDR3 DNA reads TGTGCCAGCAGCGTAGTGCCAGGGGTGGACTATGGCTACACCTTC. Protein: CASSVVPGVDYGYTF.

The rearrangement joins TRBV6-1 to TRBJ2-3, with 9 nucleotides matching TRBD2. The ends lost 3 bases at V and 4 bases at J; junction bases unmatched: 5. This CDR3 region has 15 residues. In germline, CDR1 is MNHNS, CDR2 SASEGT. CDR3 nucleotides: TGTGCCAGCAGTGAGCAGCGGGAGGCAGCAGATACGCAGTATTTT. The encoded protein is CASSEQREAADTQYF.

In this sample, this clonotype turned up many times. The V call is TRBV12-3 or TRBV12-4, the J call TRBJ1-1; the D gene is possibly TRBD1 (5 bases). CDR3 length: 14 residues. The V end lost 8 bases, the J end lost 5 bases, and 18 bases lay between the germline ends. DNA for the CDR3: TGTGCCAGCGTCGTGGAGGGGTTATGGACTGAAGCTTTCTTT. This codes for CASVVEGLWTEAFF.

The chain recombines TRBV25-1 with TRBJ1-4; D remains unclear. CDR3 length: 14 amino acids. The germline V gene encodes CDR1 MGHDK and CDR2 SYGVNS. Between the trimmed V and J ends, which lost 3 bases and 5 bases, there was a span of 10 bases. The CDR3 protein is CASSDHSLNEKLFF. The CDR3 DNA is TGTGCCAGCAGTGACCACAGCTTAAATGAAAAACTGTTTTTT.

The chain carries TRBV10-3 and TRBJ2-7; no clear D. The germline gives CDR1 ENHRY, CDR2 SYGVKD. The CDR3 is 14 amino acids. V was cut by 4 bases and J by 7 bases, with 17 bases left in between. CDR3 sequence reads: CAISVRFSPEEQYF. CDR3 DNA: TGTGCCATCAGTGTTAGGTTTTCACCCGAGGAGCAGTACTTC.

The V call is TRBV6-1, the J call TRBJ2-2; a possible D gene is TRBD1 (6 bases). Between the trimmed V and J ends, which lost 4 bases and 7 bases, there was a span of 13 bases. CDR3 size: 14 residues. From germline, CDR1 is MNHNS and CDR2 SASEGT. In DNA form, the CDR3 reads TGTGCCAGCAGTGTTCGCGACAGGCGCGGGGAGCTGTTTTTT. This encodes CASSVRDRRGELFF.

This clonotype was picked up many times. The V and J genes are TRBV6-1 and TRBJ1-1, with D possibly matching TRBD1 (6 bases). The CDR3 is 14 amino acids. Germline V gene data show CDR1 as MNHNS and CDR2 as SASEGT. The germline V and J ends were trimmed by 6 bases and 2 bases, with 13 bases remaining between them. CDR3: CASRIGGLNTEAFF. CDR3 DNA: TGTGCCAGCAGGATAGGGGGGCTAAACACTGAAGCTTTCTTT.

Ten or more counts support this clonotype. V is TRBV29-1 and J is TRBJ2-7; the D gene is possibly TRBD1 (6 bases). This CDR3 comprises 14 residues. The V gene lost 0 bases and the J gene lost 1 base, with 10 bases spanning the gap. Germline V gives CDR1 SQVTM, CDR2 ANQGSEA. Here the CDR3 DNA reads TGCAGCGTTGAAGATCCTACAGGGTCCTACGAGCAGTACTTC. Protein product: CSVEDPTGSYEQYF.

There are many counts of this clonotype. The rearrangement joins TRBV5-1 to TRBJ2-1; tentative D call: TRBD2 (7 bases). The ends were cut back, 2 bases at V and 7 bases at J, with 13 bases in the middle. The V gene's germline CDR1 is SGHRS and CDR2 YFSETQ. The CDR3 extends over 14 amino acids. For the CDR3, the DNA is TGCGCCAGCAGCTTTGTGGGGGGGCAGAATGAGCAGTTCTTC. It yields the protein CASSFVGGQNEQFF.

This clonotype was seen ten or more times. CDR3 sequence: CASSSPGRAFF. The DNA for the CDR3 is TGTGCCAGCAGTTCTCCGGGGAGAGCTTTCTTT. The chain links TRBV28 to TRBJ1-1; D is unresolved. CDR3 length: 11 amino acids. The V gene lost 4 bases and the J gene lost 10 bases, with 10 bases spanning the gap. Germline values: CDR1 MDHEN, CDR2 SYDVKM.

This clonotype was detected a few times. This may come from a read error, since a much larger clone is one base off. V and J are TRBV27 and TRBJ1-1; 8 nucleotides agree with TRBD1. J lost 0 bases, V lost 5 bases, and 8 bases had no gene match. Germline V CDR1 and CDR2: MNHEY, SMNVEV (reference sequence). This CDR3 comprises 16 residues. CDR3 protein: CASSLHPTGVNTEAFF. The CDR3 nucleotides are TGTGCCAGCAGTCTCCACCCGACAGGGGTGAACACTGAAGCTTTCTTT.

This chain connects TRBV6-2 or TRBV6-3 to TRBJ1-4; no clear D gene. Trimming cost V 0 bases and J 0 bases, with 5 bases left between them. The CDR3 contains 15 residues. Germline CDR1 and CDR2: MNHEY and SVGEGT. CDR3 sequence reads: CASSYSSSTNEKLFF. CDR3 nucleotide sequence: TGTGCCAGCAGTTACTCGTCCTCAACTAATGAAAAACTGTTTTTT.

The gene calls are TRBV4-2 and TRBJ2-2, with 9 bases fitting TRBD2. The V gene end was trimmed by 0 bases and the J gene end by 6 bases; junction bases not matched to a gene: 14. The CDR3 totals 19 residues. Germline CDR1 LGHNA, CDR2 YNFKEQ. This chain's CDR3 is CASSQDPTLAGLISGELFF. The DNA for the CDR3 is TGTGCCAGCAGCCAAGACCCCACCCTAGCGGGACTTATCTCCGGGGAGCTGTTTTTT.